These 8 T cell receptor beta chains originate from one sample sequenced in a study of blood T cell repertoires in COVID-19. Generated by immunoSEQ multiplex PCR, the TCRdb table keeps only in-frame clones and is missing some. The table shows some 370,000 clones, with 70% to 90% occurring only once. Sequencing was carried out using peripheral blood. The receptors shown here come from a man in his forties with acute or convalescent COVID-19.

This clone was counted a single time. CDR3 loop: CASSVGQGPGELFF. For the CDR3, the DNA is TGTGCCAGCAGCGTAGGACAGGGCCCCGGGGAGCTGTTTTTT. This chain uses TRBV9 with TRBJ2-2; 7 nucleotides align to TRBD1. This CDR3 region has 14 residues. With 0 bases clipped from V and 6 bases from J, the junction kept 2 bases outside the gene matches. In germline, CDR1 is SGDLS, CDR2 YYNGEE.

The V gene is TRBV30, the J gene TRBJ1-2; D may be TRBD1 (5 bases). V was pared by 3 bases and J by 3 bases, with 14 bases between. The V gene's germline CDR1 is GTSNPN and CDR2 SVGIG (reference sequence). The CDR3 length is 14 residues. The CDR3 bases are TGTGCCTGGAGCCTCTCAGGGAACGACTATGGCTACACCTTC. Translating gives CAWSLSGNDYGYTF.

The CDR3 is CASSFDTATNEKLFF. The CDR3 DNA reads TGCGCCAGCAGCTTTGACACTGCAACTAATGAAAAACTGTTTTTT. V usage is TRBV5-1 and J usage is TRBJ1-4, with unresolved D. This CDR3 spans 15 amino acids. V lost 2 bases to trimming and J lost 0 bases, with 8 bases between them. The germline CDR1 and CDR2 sequences are SGHRS and YFSETQ.

The gene calls are TRBV27 and TRBJ1-2; TRBD1 matches 10 bases. The CDR3 is made up of 18 amino acids. Unmatched junction bases numbered 18, after V lost 3 bases and J lost 8 bases. CDR1 and CDR2 (germline): MNHEY, SMNVEV (reference sequence). The chain's CDR3 is CASSFVGQGRSRFRGYTF. CDR3 nucleotides: TGTGCCAGCAGTTTTGTGGGACAGGGGCGATCTAGGTTTCGGGGCTACACCTTC.

The chain employs TRBV27 and TRBJ2-1; 7 bases fit TRBD2. The V gene's germline CDR1 is MNHEY and CDR2 SMNVEV (reference sequence). V was clipped by 5 bases and J by 5 bases; unmatched bases: 3. The CDR3 runs 13 residues. The CDR3 sequence is CASSAGLNNEQFF. CDR3 coding DNA: TGTGCCAGCAGTGCGGGACTAAACAATGAGCAGTTCTTC.

This chain links TRBV12-3 or TRBV12-4 with TRBJ2-7; D is unclear. Trimming shortened V by 4 bases and J by 3 bases, and 7 bases separated the two germline ends. The CDR3 totals 12 residues. The CDR3 region is CASSSRYYEQYF. DNA of the CDR3: TGTGCCAGCAGTTCCCGTTACTACGAGCAGTACTTC.

The chain links TRBV7-2 to TRBJ2-3; TRBD2 aligns across 7 bases. V lost 2 bases to trimming and J lost 4 bases; unmatched junction nucleotides: 12. Germline values: CDR1 SGHTA, CDR2 FQGNSA. The CDR3 runs to 17 residues. The chain's CDR3 is CASSLFPAGEGADTQYF. DNA of the CDR3: TGTGCCAGCAGCTTATTCCCTGCGGGGGAAGGGGCAGATACGCAGTATTTT.

The V call is TRBV6-5, the J call TRBJ2-7, with unresolved D. CDR3 length: 15 residues. CDR1 is MNHEY and CDR2 is SVGAGI in the germline V gene. Trimming stripped 7 bases from V and 0 bases from J, with 16 bases between. The DNA of the CDR3 is TGTGCCAGCACCGCGTCGAGAGACAACTCCTACGAGCAGTACTTC. Its translation: CASTASRDNSYEQYF.